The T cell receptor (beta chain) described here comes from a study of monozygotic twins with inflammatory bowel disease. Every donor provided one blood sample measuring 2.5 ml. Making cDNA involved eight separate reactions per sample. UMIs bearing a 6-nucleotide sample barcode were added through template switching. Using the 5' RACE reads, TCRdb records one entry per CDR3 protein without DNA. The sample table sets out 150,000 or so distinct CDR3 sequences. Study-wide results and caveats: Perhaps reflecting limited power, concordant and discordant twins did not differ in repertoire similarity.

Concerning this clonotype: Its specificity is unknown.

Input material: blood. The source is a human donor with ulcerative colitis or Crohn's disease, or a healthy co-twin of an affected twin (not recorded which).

This CDR3 is CASAREPNQPQHF. The V and J genes are TRBV7-6 and TRBJ1-5; TCRdb names TRBD1, which stays unverified in the absence of DNA. The CDR3 runs to 13 residues. Looked up from germline, CDR1 is SGHVS and CDR2 is FNYEAQ.